Presented here are 32 T cell receptor beta chains from one specimen sequenced in a study of monozygotic twins with inflammatory bowel disease. TCRdb re-called the 5' RACE reads, yielding one record per CDR3 amino acid sequence without DNA. This sample's table reports some 170,000 distinct CDR3 sequences. Sample: blood. All receptors come from a human donor with ulcerative colitis or Crohn's disease, or a healthy co-twin of an affected twin (not recorded which).

The V gene is TRBV6-5, the J gene TRBJ1-1. CDR1 and CDR2 (germline): MNHEY, SVGAGI. This CDR3 is built from 11 residues. The CDR3 region is CASSRATEAFF.

The chain has TRBV9 and TRBJ2-1; TCRdb lists TRBD1, though no DNA is available to test this call. Germline V lookup: CDR1 SGDLS, CDR2 YYNGEE. The CDR3 covers 13 residues. CDR3 residues: CASSVSGNNEQFF.

V usage is TRBV20-1 and J usage is TRBJ1-6. CDR3 length equals 15 residues. CDR1 DFQATT and CDR2 SNEGSKA come from the germline V gene (reference sequence). The CDR3 sequence is CSASYRDSYNSPLHF.

The chain employs TRBV28 and TRBJ1-1; TCRdb names TRBD1, which stays unverified in the absence of DNA. The length of the CDR3 is 14 residues. From germline, CDR1 is MDHEN and CDR2 SYDVKM. CDR3: CASSLYRGDTEAFF.

CDR3 sequence: CASSHGGSFRQPQHF. The chain links TRBV5-1 to TRBJ1-5; TCRdb's D gene call, TRBD1, goes unchecked for lack of DNA. Germline values: CDR1 SGHRS, CDR2 YFSETQ. The length of the CDR3 is 15 residues.

The J gene is TRBJ2-5, the V gene TRBV20-1; TCRdb's D gene call, TRBD1, goes unchecked for lack of DNA. This CDR3 is built from 12 residues. Per the germline V gene, CDR1 is DFQATT and CDR2 is SNEGSKA (reference sequence). The CDR3 protein is CSARLQGETQYF.

The rearrangement joins TRBV7-9 to TRBJ2-2; the D call from TCRdb, TRBD1, cannot be confirmed without DNA. There are 17 residues in the CDR3. CDR1 SEHNR and CDR2 FQNEAQ come from the germline V gene (reference sequence). The CDR3: CASSSPGQGTNTGELFF.

The chain employs TRBV20-1 and TRBJ1-1; TCRdb's D call of TRBD1 is untestable without DNA. Per the germline V gene, CDR1 is DFQATT and CDR2 is SNEGSKA (reference sequence). CDR3 length: 13 residues. The CDR3 sequence: CSEPVPGGTEAFF.

The gene calls are TRBV7-9 and TRBJ1-1; lacking DNA, the TRBD1 call made by TCRdb goes unchecked. Per germline, CDR1 SEHNR and CDR2 FQNEAQ (reference sequence). This CDR3 has 12 residues. The CDR3 is CASTQQGAEAFF.

The chain links TRBV10-1 to TRBJ2-2. CDR3 length equals 16 residues. CDR1 and CDR2 (germline): WNHNN, SYGVQD (reference sequence). The CDR3 is CASSENRQVSTGELFF.

The V call is TRBV5-5, the J call TRBJ1-5; TCRdb calls TRBD1, which cannot be checked without DNA. From germline, CDR1 is SGHKS and CDR2 YYEKEE (reference sequence). This CDR3 contains 15 residues. The CDR3 spells CASSLAGGGFQPQHF.

The chain recombines TRBV29-1 with TRBJ1-2; with no DNA, the TCRdb D assignment of TRBD1 cannot be verified. The germline CDR1 and CDR2 sequences are SQVTM and ANQGSEA. The CDR3 has 12 residues. CDR3 sequence reads: CSVDSGVHGYTF.

The rearrangement uses TRBV11-1 and TRBJ2-1; TCRdb's D gene call, TRBD2, goes unchecked for lack of DNA. The CDR3 extends over 15 amino acids. From germline, CDR1 is SGHAT and CDR2 FQDESV (reference sequence). Here the CDR3 reads CASSPPRRDYNEQFF. The full variable domain, with the rest looked up from reference TRBV11-1 and TRBJ2-1, is EAEVAQSPRYKITEKSQAVAFWCDPISGHATLYWYRQILGQGPELLVQFQDESVVDDSQLPKDRFSAERLKGVDSTLKIQPAELGDSAMYLCASSPPRRDYNEQFFGPGTRLTVL.

This chain's CDR3 is CASSAGGPVANEQFF. The V and J genes are TRBV11-3 and TRBJ2-1; TCRdb indicates TRBD1, and absent DNA this call remains unverified. The CDR3 has 15 residues. CDR1 SGHNT and CDR2 YENEEA come from the germline V gene.

The rearrangement joins TRBV19 to TRBJ1-1; absent DNA, TCRdb's TRBD1 call cannot be checked. Germline CDR1 LNHDA, CDR2 SQIVND (reference sequence). The CDR3 loop spans 13 amino acids. The CDR3 sequence is CASSIEPGSEAFF.

The V gene is TRBV23-1, the J gene TRBJ1-5. TRBV23-1 is treated as an ORF (open reading frame) with a function not yet certain. This CDR3 spans 15 amino acids. The CDR3 loop reads CASSHSQCSNQPQHF.

V is TRBV20-1 and J is TRBJ2-3; without DNA, the TCRdb call of TRBD2 cannot be checked. CDR1 DFQATT and CDR2 SNEGSKA come from the germline V gene (reference sequence). The CDR3 covers 16 residues. The CDR3 is CSATRPSDQLSDTQYF.

The CDR3 protein is CASSRDQPQHF. V usage is TRBV6-1 and J usage is TRBJ1-5; TCRdb lists TRBD1, though no DNA is available to test this call. This CDR3 region has 11 residues. Germline loops: CDR1 MNHNS, CDR2 SASEGT.

CDR3 protein: CSAGRGRDGYTF. The gene calls are TRBV20-1 and TRBJ1-2. Germline CDR1 and CDR2: DFQATT and SNEGSKA (reference sequence). CDR3 length: 12 amino acids.

V usage is TRBV5-1 and J usage is TRBJ1-1. Germline loops: CDR1 SGHRS, CDR2 YFSETQ. CDR3 length equals 14 residues. CDR3 protein: CASSLAQTNTEAFF.

V is TRBV7-9 and J is TRBJ1-2; there is no DNA to check the TCRdb D call of TRBD1. CDR3 length: 14 residues. The V gene's germline CDR1 is SEHNR and CDR2 FQNEAQ (reference sequence). The CDR3 reads CASSLARDIGGYTF.

This chain links TRBV18 with TRBJ2-5; TCRdb returns TRBD2, unconfirmable since there is no DNA. The germline gives CDR1 KGHSH, CDR2 LQKENI. This CDR3 contains 20 residues. This CDR3 is CASSPRRATPGLLYQETQYF.

The chain uses TRBV7-9 and TRBJ1-6; TCRdb outputs TRBD1, but without DNA this stays unchecked. The CDR3 has 15 amino acids. The germline V gene encodes CDR1 SEHNR and CDR2 FQNEAQ (reference sequence). CDR3 in amino acids: CASSLVGGAGSPLHF.

V gene TRBV20-1 combines with J gene TRBJ1-1. Germline V lookup: CDR1 DFQATT, CDR2 SNEGSKA (reference sequence). The length of the CDR3 is 18 residues. The CDR3 reads CSARLTAGGWEFGTEAFF.

The chain recombines TRBV20-1 with TRBJ2-1; TCRdb indicates TRBD2, and absent DNA this call remains unverified. The germline CDR1 and CDR2 sequences are DFQATT and SNEGSKA (reference sequence). The CDR3 extends over 16 amino acids. The chain's CDR3 is CSARDDAGVAYNEQFF.

J is TRBJ2-5 and V is TRBV29-1; without DNA, the TCRdb call of TRBD2 cannot be checked. CDR3 length equals 14 residues. Germline CDR1 and CDR2: SQVTM and ANQGSEA. CDR3 in amino acids: CSVEDLRGGETQYF.

This rearrangement joins TRBV19 to TRBJ1-2; TCRdb selects TRBD1, and the lack of DNA leaves this call unchecked. The germline V gene has CDR1 LNHDA and CDR2 SQIVND (reference sequence). This CDR3 has 14 residues. CDR3 in amino acids: CASSTPGRSYDGAF.

The chain employs TRBV20-1 and TRBJ1-1; TCRdb gives TRBD1 as the D gene, but with no DNA this cannot be confirmed. Germline V gives CDR1 DFQATT, CDR2 SNEGSKA (reference sequence). The CDR3 spans 13 residues. The CDR3: CSAGDRGFAEAFF.

V and J are TRBV5-5 and TRBJ1-5; without DNA, the TCRdb call of TRBD1 cannot be checked. Germline V lookup: CDR1 SGHKS, CDR2 YYEKEE (reference sequence). CDR3 length: 16 amino acids. The CDR3 sequence is CASSIIPGNPKWPQHF.

This chain uses TRBV19 with TRBJ1-4; without DNA, the TCRdb call of TRBD1 cannot be checked. Germline assignment: CDR1 LNHDA and CDR2 SQIVND (reference sequence). There are 16 residues in the CDR3. The CDR3 here is CASSFRDEAPNEKLFF.

The CDR3 sequence is CASRSGLREEQYF. The rearrangement joins TRBV6-5 to TRBJ2-7. CDR3 length: 13 amino acids. Germline CDR1 reads MNHEY; CDR2 reads SVGAGI.

The genes are TRBV5-1 and TRBJ2-1; TCRdb picks TRBD2, but there is no DNA to check that call. Germline loops: CDR1 SGHRS, CDR2 YFSETQ. The CDR3 contains 13 residues. This CDR3 reads CATKEGSYNEQFF. The full variable domain, with the rest looked up from reference TRBV5-1 and TRBJ2-1, is KAGVTQTPRYLIKTRGQQVTLSCSPISGHRSVSWYQQTPGQGLQFLFEYFSETQRNKGNFPGRFSGRQFSNSRSEMNVSTLELGDSALYLCATKEGSYNEQFFGPGTRLTVL.